These 25 T cell receptor beta chains share one sample of origin, sequenced in a study of cytomegalovirus exposure and HLA in healthy donors. Primers included in the PCR were 60 Vbeta and 13 Jbeta primers. Clones were sequenced by immunoSEQ multiplex PCR, and TCRdb holds only the in-frame ones, with some missing. The sample holds about 150,000 clones, roughly 75% seen once. The specimen sequenced was PBMCs. The receptors stem from a man between 18 and 35 years old in good health and CMV-seropositive.

The chain links TRBV18 to TRBJ2-7, with TRBD1 matching over 11 bases. The V and J ends lost 3 bases and 4 bases, in that order; junction bases with no gene match: 5. The CDR3 consists of 15 residues. The V gene's germline CDR1 is KGHSH and CDR2 LQKENI. The CDR3 DNA sequence: TGTGCCAGCTCACCGAGGGACAGGGGGTCGTACGAGCAGTACTTC. This translates into CASSPRDRGSYEQYF.

This clone was detected many times. V and J are TRBV30 and TRBJ2-1; D is possibly TRBD2 (5 bases). There are 14 residues in the CDR3. Trimming took 7 bases from V and 4 from J, leaving 17 bases between them. Germline lookup yields CDR1 GTSNPN and CDR2 SVGIG (reference sequence). Here the CDR3 reads CAYLDFSKYNEQFF. CDR3 nucleotide sequence: TGTGCCTACCTGGACTTTAGCAAGTACAATGAGCAGTTCTTC.

The sample holds a few counts of this clone. The chain has TRBV7-8 and TRBJ2-1; perhaps TRBD1 as D (7 bases). The V end lost 5 bases, the J end lost 6 bases, and 17 bases lay between the germline ends. Germline V gene lookup returns CDR1 SGHVS and CDR2 FQNEAQ. The CDR3 totals 15 residues. CDR3 sequence: CASSRGGGIGNEQFF. The DNA for the CDR3 is TGTGCCAGCAGCCGAGGGGGCGGGATTGGCAATGAGCAGTTCTTC.

The chain links TRBV15 to TRBJ2-7; 7 bases fit TRBD2. V was pared by 0 bases and J by 3 bases, with 2 bases of the junction left unmatched. Per the germline V gene, CDR1 is LNHNV and CDR2 is YYDKDF (reference sequence). This CDR3 region has 14 residues. The CDR3 protein is CATSREGRGYEQYF. CDR3 sequence (DNA): TGTGCCACCAGCAGAGAGGGGAGGGGCTACGAGCAGTACTTC.

This chain links TRBV5-1 with TRBJ2-3, with TRBD2 matching over 11 bases. Looked up from germline, CDR1 is SGHRS and CDR2 is YFSETQ. V lost 6 bases to trimming and J lost 5 bases; unmatched junction nucleotides: 8. CDR3 length equals 15 residues. The CDR3, as DNA: TGCGCCAGCAAATACCGCGGGACTAGCGGAGATACGCAGTATTTT. Protein: CASKYRGTSGDTQYF.

This clone has just a few counts. V gene TRBV27 combines with J gene TRBJ1-1; a weak D match, TRBD1 (5 bases). Germline CDR1 is MNHEY and CDR2 is SMNVEV (reference sequence). There are 13 residues in the CDR3. V dropped 6 bases and J dropped 6 bases, with 14 bases sitting between them. The CDR3, as DNA: TGTGCCAGCAGCCGAGACAGACCGCCTGAAGCTTTCTTT. This gives the protein CASSRDRPPEAFF.

The chain uses TRBV11-3 and TRBJ2-1, with 11 bases identical to TRBD2. V lost 0 bases to trimming and J lost 2 bases; unmatched junction nucleotides: 3. Germline V lookup: CDR1 SGHNT, CDR2 YENEEA. This CDR3 region has 17 residues. CDR3 protein: CASSLDSGRVPYNEQFF. The CDR3 DNA reads TGTGCCAGCAGCTTAGATAGCGGGAGGGTACCCTACAATGAGCAGTTCTTC.

The rearrangement links TRBV28 to TRBJ2-2, with a tentative D call TRBD2 (6 bases). There are 16 residues in the CDR3. Trimming shortened V by 6 bases and J by 4 bases, and 18 bases separated the two germline ends. CDR1 MDHEN and CDR2 SYDVKM come from the germline V gene. The CDR3 DNA follows: TGTGCCAGCAGACCAATACCGGGAGCCCGCACCGGGGAGCTGTTTTTT. This codes for CASRPIPGARTGELFF. Looking up the rest from reference TRBV28 and TRBJ2-2 gives the full variable domain: DVKVTQSSRYLVKRTGEKVFLECVQDMDHENMFWYRQDPGLGLRLIYFSYDVKMKEKGDIPEGYSVSREKKERFSLILESASTNQTSMYLCASRPIPGARTGELFFGEGSRLTVL.

The chain uses TRBV28 and TRBJ2-7, with TRBD1 matching 8 bases. The CDR3 has 13 amino acids. Germline-derived CDR1 and CDR2 are MDHEN and SYDVKM. V trimming: 8 bases; J trimming: 6 bases; junction bases outside the gene matches: 9. DNA for the CDR3: TGTGCCAGCGGTCCCGGGACAGGTGCCGAGCAGTACTTC. Its protein product is CASGPGTGAEQYF. Filled out from reference TRBV28 and TRBJ2-7, the complete variable domain reads DVKVTQSSRYLVKRTGEKVFLECVQDMDHENMFWYRQDPGLGLRLIYFSYDVKMKEKGDIPEGYSVSREKKERFSLILESASTNQTSMYLCASGPGTGAEQYFGPGTRLTVT.

V and J are TRBV5-1 and TRBJ2-1, with 13 bases fitting TRBD2. The CDR3 totals 19 residues. Looked up from germline, CDR1 is SGHRS and CDR2 is YFSETQ. V dropped 4 bases and J dropped 0; count of bases not matched to a gene: 10. DNA for the CDR3: TGCGCCAGCAGCCCCCGTGGGACTAGCGGGAAGAGCTCCTACAATGAGCAGTTCTTC. Amino acid sequence: CASSPRGTSGKSSYNEQFF.

For the CDR3, the DNA is TGTGCCAGCAGCTTAGCAACGGGACAGGGGTTCTATGGCTACACCTTC. It codes for CASSLATGQGFYGYTF. The chain is built from TRBV7-9 and TRBJ1-2; 10 bases line up with TRBD1. Germline V CDR1 and CDR2: SEHNR, FQNEAQ (reference sequence). Losses at the gene ends were 0 bases for V and 4 bases for J; bases not matched to a gene: 5. The CDR3 runs 16 residues.

This clone was seen a few times. The rearrangement joins TRBV6-6 to TRBJ2-1; D is uncertain. The CDR3 contains 12 residues. Germline-derived CDR1 and CDR2 are MNHNY and SVGAGI (reference sequence). The V end lost 5 bases, the J end lost 7 bases, and 9 bases lay between the germline ends. The CDR3: CASSLPRNEQFF. In DNA form, the CDR3 reads TGTGCCAGCAGTCTACCAAGAAATGAGCAGTTCTTC.

The genes are TRBV18 and TRBJ2-7, with 9 bases aligning to TRBD1. The germline V gene encodes CDR1 KGHSH and CDR2 LQKENI. Trimming removed 1 base from V and 4 bases from J; junction bases left unmatched: 5. The CDR3 contains 15 residues. CDR3: CASSPLRTGEYEQYF. The CDR3 DNA reads as TGTGCCAGCTCACCACTTCGGACAGGGGAATACGAGCAGTACTTC.

This chain links TRBV6-5 with TRBJ1-5, with TRBD1 identical over 7 bases. The V gene's germline CDR1 is MNHEY and CDR2 SVGAGI. V lost 6 bases to trimming and J lost 11 bases; unmatched junction nucleotides: 13. CDR3 length: 14 amino acids. The CDR3 nucleotides read TGTGCCAGCAGGCCTTCCAGGGGGAGGTTGACCCAGCATTTT. Amino acids: CASRPSRGRLTQHF.

The J gene is TRBJ2-7, the V gene TRBV6-1; 7 bases are a match to TRBD2. V shed 10 bases and J 0 bases; nucleotides not matched to a gene: 12. The V gene's germline CDR1 is MNHNS and CDR2 SASEGT. This CDR3 is built from 15 residues. The CDR3: CATKKRDYASYEQYF. Written as DNA, the CDR3 is TGTGCCACGAAAAAACGGGACTATGCCTCCTACGAGCAGTACTTC.

The gene calls are TRBV25-1 and TRBJ1-1; possibly TRBD1 for D (5 bases). V was shortened by 6 bases and J by 7 bases, with 15 bases between the two germline ends. CDR1 MGHDK and CDR2 SYGVNS come from the germline V gene. The CDR3 loop spans 13 amino acids. DNA for the CDR3: TGTGCCAGCAGCCAAGCTCAGGGATTTGAAGCTTTCTTT. This gives the protein CASSQAQGFEAFF. The full variable domain, completed using reference TRBV25-1 and TRBJ1-1, is EADIYQTPRYLVIGTGKKITLECSQTMGHDKMYWYQQDPGMELHLIHYSYGVNSTEKGDLSSESTVSRIRTEHFPLTLESARPSHTSQYLCASSQAQGFEAFFGQGTRLTVV.

This clone occurred a few times. This chain links TRBV5-5 with TRBJ2-7; TRBD2 matches 11 bases. The CDR3 has 15 residues. The germline CDR1 and CDR2 sequences are SGHKS and YYEKEE (reference sequence). The trim removed 1 base at V and 6 bases at J, leaving 6 bases unmatched. The CDR3 sequence is CASSLTSGRVGEQYF. CDR3 nucleotides: TGTGCCAGCAGCTTGACTAGCGGGAGAGTCGGCGAGCAGTACTTC. The full variable domain, in which reference TRBV5-5 and TRBJ2-7 provide the parts outside the CDR3, is DAGVTQSPTHLIKTRGQQVTLRCSPISGHKSVSWYQQVLGQGPQFIFQYYEKEERGRGNFPDRFSARQFPNYSSELNVNALLLGDSALYLCASSLTSGRVGEQYFGPGTRLTVT.

The chain combines TRBV7-2 with TRBJ1-1; 9 nucleotides match TRBD1. The junction had 6 bases not matched to a gene; V was cut back by 2 bases and J by 5 bases. The CDR3 is 15 residues long. The germline gives CDR1 SGHTA, CDR2 FQGNSA. For the CDR3, the DNA is TGTGCCAGCAGCTTAACAGGGGGCAGGTATACTGAAGCTTTCTTT. Translated, it gives CASSLTGGRYTEAFF.

The chain recombines TRBV19 with TRBJ2-5; D ambiguous. Germline assignment: CDR1 LNHDA and CDR2 SQIVND (reference sequence). The CDR3 has 14 amino acids. V was trimmed by 3 bases and J by 7 bases, leaving 15 bases between them. CDR3 DNA sequence: TGTGCCAGTAGTATCCGTTACAAGTATTTGACCCAGTACTTC. Translating it yields CASSIRYKYLTQYF.

The chain employs TRBV5-1 and TRBJ2-7; the D gene is possibly TRBD2 (5 bases). The germline V and J ends were trimmed by 0 bases and 7 bases, with 5 bases remaining between them. CDR1 SGHRS and CDR2 YFSETQ come from the germline V gene. This CDR3 spans 11 amino acids. The CDR3 coding sequence is TGCGCCAGCAGCTTGGGGAGGGAGCAGTACTTC. It specifies CASSLGREQYF.

Notes on this clone: This likely stems from a read error, as it lies one base from a far larger clone. The rearrangement joins TRBV13 to TRBJ2-7, with TRBD1 identical over 10 bases. This CDR3 is built from 17 residues. CDR1 is PRHDT, CDR2 FYEKMQ, per germline (reference sequence). The CDR3 loop reads CASSLGLLGQGSCEQCF. CDR3 bases: TGTGCCAGCAGCTTAGGGCTACTGGGACAGGGGTCGTGCGAGCAGTGCTTC.

CDR3 bases: TGTGCCAGCAGTGTACCGGGACAGGGAGTTGGCGAGCAGTACTTC. Encoded protein: CASSVPGQGVGEQYF. The genes are TRBV2 and TRBJ2-7; 9 nucleotides agree with TRBD1. The CDR3 spans 15 residues. CDR1 is SNHLY and CDR2 is FYNNEI in the germline V gene. V dropped 4 bases and J dropped 6; count of bases not matched to a gene: 10.

This chain connects TRBV7-8 to TRBJ2-3; D ambiguous. V was clipped by 1 base and J by 3 bases, with 8 bases between them. Germline V gene lookup returns CDR1 SGHVS and CDR2 FQNEAQ. The CDR3 spans 14 residues. The CDR3 reads CASSLVVATDTQYF. The DNA of the CDR3 is TGTGCCAGCAGCTTAGTGGTGGCAACAGATACGCAGTATTTT. The full variable domain, completed using reference TRBV7-8 and TRBJ2-3, is GAGVSQSPRYKVAKRGQDVALRCDPISGHVSLFWYQQALGQGPEFLTYFQNEAQLDKSGLPSDRFFAERPEGSVSTLKIQRTQQEDSAVYLCASSLVVATDTQYFGPGTRLTVL.

The rearrangement joins TRBV6-1 to TRBJ2-6; a weak D match, TRBD1 (6 bases). With 3 bases removed from V and 1 base from J, the gap between germline ends came to 13 bases. Per germline, CDR1 MNHNS and CDR2 SASEGT. The CDR3 is made up of 17 amino acids. The CDR3 spells CASSDRGWASGANVLTF. CDR3 bases: TGTGCCAGCAGTGACAGGGGTTGGGCTTCTGGGGCCAACGTCCTGACTTTC.

V usage is TRBV18 and J usage is TRBJ1-2; D uncertain. With 0 bases removed from V and 6 bases from J, the gap between germline ends came to 11 bases. From germline, CDR1 is KGHSH and CDR2 LQKENI. CDR3 size: 14 residues. CDR3 region: CASSPPAAQDGYTF. In DNA form, the CDR3 reads TGTGCCAGCTCACCACCGGCAGCCCAGGATGGCTACACCTTC.